This section outlines one TCR beta chain sequence together with its context. This sample is drawn from a study of identical twins. TCRdb itself ran the 5' RACE reads through MiXCR, one entry per CDR3 protein. The sample consists of 520,000 or so distinct CDR3 sequences, approximately 22% of them appearing once. CDR1 and CDR2 from the germline V gene are SGHRS and YFSETQ. V shed 9 bases, J shed 4 bases, and the junction held 10 bases outside the gene matches. The CDR3 contains 14 residues. These data are also associated with another study on T cells expressing NK-cell markers.

The sample was CD4+ T cells sorted from blood. The TCR sequence derives from a woman aged 18-35 years in good health. The chain joins TRBV5-1 to TRBJ2-1; TRBD1 matches at 7 bases. CDR3 in amino acids: CATDRQGLYNEQFF. The DNA for the CDR3 is TGCGCCACCGATAGACAGGGATTATACAATGAGCAGTTCTTC. Full variable domain (remainder filled in from reference TRBV5-1 and TRBJ2-1): KAGVTQTPRYLIKTRGQQVTLSCSPISGHRSVSWYQQTPGQGLQFLFEYFSETQRNKGNFPGRFSGRQFSNSRSEMNVSTLELGDSALYLCATDRQGLYNEQFFGPGTRLTVL.